The text below deals with one T cell receptor (beta chain). Germline CDR1 and CDR2: SGHRS and YFSETQ. The CDR3 contains 14 residues. V shed 0 bases and J shed 3 bases, with 9 bases lying between them. The sample is drawn from a study of blood T cell repertoires in COVID-19. Whole-study context: There were acute and convalescent COVID-19 samples, and they came from the United States, Italy and Spain.

Libraries were prepared by immunoSEQ multiplex PCR; TCRdb keeps only in-frame clonotypes and omits some of them. Altogether about 360,000 clones are present, around 90% being singletons, with the ten largest covering 3%. What was sequenced was peripheral blood. The chain links TRBV5-1 to TRBJ2-5; a possible D gene is TRBD1 (5 bases). The receptor comes from a human donor in a cohort sampled during active COVID-19. This CDR3 reads CASSLARVEETQYF. The CDR3 DNA follows: TGCGCCAGCAGCTTGGCCAGGGTAGAAGAGACCCAGTACTTC.